Sequencing of this T cell receptor beta chain was carried out in a study of OX40 agonist ivuxolimab in advanced cancers. The overall study: Each patient was given ivuxolimab into a vein every 2 weeks, at 0.01 to 10 mg/kg. Three patients responded partially, comprising one with hepatocellular carcinoma and two with cutaneous melanoma.

As concerns this clone: Its antigen is not known.

The study's findings and limits: At doses 0.1 to 3.0 mg/kg, CD4+ and CD8+ clones expanded.

In germline, CDR1 is SGHRS, CDR2 YFSETQ. Trimming cost V 0 bases and J 2 bases, with 9 bases left between them. The CDR3 spans 15 residues. Libraries were prepared by immunoSEQ multiplex PCR; TCRdb keeps only in-frame clonotypes and omits some of them. Here the sample spans 45,000 to 65,000 clones, about nine tenths being singletons. This receptor was taken from an adult with an advanced solid tumor such as melanoma, head and neck, liver or kidney cancer. V is TRBV5-1 and J is TRBJ1-3; no firm D call. Specimen: CD4+ or CD8+ T cells sorted from blood, collected in a trial of the OX40 agonist ivuxolimab. This CDR3 is CASSLGRRPGNTIYF. CDR3 sequence (DNA): TGCGCCAGCAGCTTGGGCAGGCGCCCTGGAAACACCATATATTTT.